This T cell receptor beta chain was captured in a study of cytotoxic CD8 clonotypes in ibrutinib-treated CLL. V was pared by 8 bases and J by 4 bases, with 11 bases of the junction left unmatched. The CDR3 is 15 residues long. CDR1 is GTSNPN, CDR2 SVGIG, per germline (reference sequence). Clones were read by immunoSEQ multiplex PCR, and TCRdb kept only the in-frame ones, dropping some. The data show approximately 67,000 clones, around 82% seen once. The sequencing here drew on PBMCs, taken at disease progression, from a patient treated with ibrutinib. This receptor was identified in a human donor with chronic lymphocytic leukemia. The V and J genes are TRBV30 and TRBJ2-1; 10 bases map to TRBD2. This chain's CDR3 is CATAFLAGAYNEQFF. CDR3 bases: TGTGCCACCGCCTTTCTAGCGGGGGCATACAATGAGCAGTTCTTC.